In this sample, the clone carrying this T cell receptor beta chain turned up many times. Its antigen is not known. The TCR beta CDR3 regions underwent amplification using RNA transcripts as the source. The HTBI set primed first-round TCR CDR3 RT-PCR. Each CDR3 protein gets one entry after TCRdb re-called the multiplex PCR reads with MiXCR. Here the sample spans a few hundred thousand distinct CDR3 sequences, 15% to 20% being singletons. This specimen comes from a study of T cells in Graves' hyperthyroidism and ophthalmopathy. Study background: Upon initial diagnosis and before any treatment, peripheral blood was collected.

The study based diagnoses on clinical symptoms, serum thyroxine and TRAb, thyroid ultrasound and orbital computed tomography. The PBMCs studied were ones that came from around 10 ml fresh peripheral blood. In germline, CDR1 is MNHEY, CDR2 SVGEGT. The CDR3 loop spans 14 amino acids. With 6 bases clipped from V and 5 bases from J, the junction kept 9 bases outside the gene matches. Study-wide results and limits: The model anticipated ophthalmopathy a median about 6.5 months pre-onset.

Specimen: blood. The TCR sequence derives from a woman aged 40 to 49 with Graves' ophthalmopathy. The V call is TRBV6-2 or TRBV6-3, the J call TRBJ1-2, with 7 bases lining up with TRBD1. The CDR3 loop reads CASRETGRKYGYTF. DNA for the CDR3: TGTGCCAGCAGGGAGACAGGGAGAAAGTATGGCTACACCTTC.